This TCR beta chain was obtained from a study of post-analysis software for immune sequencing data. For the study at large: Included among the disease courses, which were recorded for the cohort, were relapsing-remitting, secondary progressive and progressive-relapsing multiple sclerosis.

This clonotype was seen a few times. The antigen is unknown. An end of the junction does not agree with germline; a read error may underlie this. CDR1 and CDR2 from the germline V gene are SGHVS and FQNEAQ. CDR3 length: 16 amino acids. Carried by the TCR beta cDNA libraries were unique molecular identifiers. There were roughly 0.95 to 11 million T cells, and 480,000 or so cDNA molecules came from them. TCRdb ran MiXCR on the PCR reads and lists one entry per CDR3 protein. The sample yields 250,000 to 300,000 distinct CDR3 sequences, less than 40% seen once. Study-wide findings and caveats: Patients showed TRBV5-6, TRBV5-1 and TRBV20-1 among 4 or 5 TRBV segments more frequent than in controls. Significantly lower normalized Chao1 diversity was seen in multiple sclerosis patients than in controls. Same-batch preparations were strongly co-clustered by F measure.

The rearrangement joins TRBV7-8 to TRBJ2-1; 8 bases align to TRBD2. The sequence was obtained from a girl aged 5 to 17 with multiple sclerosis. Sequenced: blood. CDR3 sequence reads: CANSLRREGRYNEQFF. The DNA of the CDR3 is TGTGCCAACAGCTTGAGACGGGAGGGCCGATACAATGAGCAGTTCTTC.